This T cell receptor beta chain was documented in a study of cytomegalovirus exposure and HLA in healthy donors (dated by TCRdb to about 2017). About the investigation overall: An earlier analysis of a few hundred of the donors reported approximately 260 Gb of sequence data and 95 million to 130 million unique TCR beta sequences obtained from roughly 170 million T cells. The study was designed to test whether signatures of past pathogen exposure could be identified by cataloging public T cell receptors. Donor age, sex, ethnicity and CMV serostatus were compiled together with the repertoire data. Roughly 5 DR-DQ haplotypes were handled as single units for association and clustering, since linkage in the cohort was strong. Every repertoire in the discovery cohort had been generated on one and the same sequencing platform. In a later analysis, previously published TCR beta repertoires from several hundred donors were re-analyzed and high-resolution HLA genotyping was added so that TCR occurrence patterns could be studied. In addition to the first cohort of several hundred subjects, a separate validation cohort of 130 or so different subjects was used. Typing coverage varied by locus: roughly 620-640 donors for A, B, C, DRB1 and DQB1; 522 for DQA1; about 590 for DPA1; fewer than 480 for DPB1. An earlier analysis of 587 of the donors applied high-throughput TCR beta sequencing to assess whether each TCR beta V gene segment acted as functional or pseudogenic. High-throughput TCR immunosequencing, statistical association of individual TCRs with disease status, and machine learning were combined to predict cytomegalovirus infection status. Roughly 320 gigabases of sequencing data and about 92 million unique TCR sequences made up an early release that covered approximately 650 HLA-typed donors. Among 398 genotyped donors of the cohort, an average of approximately 240,000 unique TCR beta nucleotide sequences was sequenced per donor, of which about 19% were non-productive. Of the roughly 430 genotyped donors, roughly 85% fell in the genetic ancestry cluster associated with self-reported Caucasian donors. Using immunosequencing, the study profiled T cell repertoires from fewer than 700 subjects and related those repertoires to cytomegalovirus serostatus. Both class I and class II loci were covered by HLA typing, at four-digit resolution. A later genetic analysis took genome-wide SNP genotypes for about 60% of the roughly 670 donors and used that subset as a discovery cohort. In the later analysis, no new phenotypic data were used to find candidate immune exposures; instead, reliance was placed on TCR beta sequences and their occurrence across donors. Broad study findings and their caveats: In a later analysis, several top co-occurrence clusters were reported to appear linked to parvovirus B19, influenza, CMV and Epstein-Barr virus. In a later analysis, over 15,000 TCR beta sequences were associated with specific HLA alleles at a false discovery rate of 0.05. Correlated functional status among segregating V segments might reflect linkage disequilibrium, but an unknown experimental factor could not be ruled out. In a later analysis, the rate of TCR association differed among HLA loci, with DRB1 alleles having the most associated TCRs and HLA-C alleles having the fewest. Some IMGT-functional V segments, including TRBV6-2 and TRBV6-3, could not be distinguished by the 87-base-pair reads and were therefore excluded. In a later analysis, HLA-associated TCR beta chains showed more clonal expansion and lower generation probabilities than non-associated chains that were equally common. Most CMV-associated TCR beta chains appeared to be HLA-restricted in a later analysis, and the HLA associations seemed to be driven largely by CMV exposure. Because some donors lacked HLA typing at each locus, the association tests relied only on the typed subset. An earlier analysis of approximately 590 of the donors showed that most TCR beta V segments appeared in productive rearrangements either about 87% or about 30% of the time, which broadly matched IMGT annotations. Immune exposure information for the cohort was limited to CMV serostatus. A total of 150 to 200 TCR beta chains were listed by the study as associated with cytomegalovirus. Cytomegalovirus status was reported to be diagnosed by the classifier with high specificity and sensitivity in both the original and validation cohorts. Most TCR sequences were observed very rarely across donors, whereas some public TCRs were present in many individuals. A further reported finding was that TCR beta sequences accurately predicted the HLA-A and HLA-B alleles for most subjects in the first cohort. When HLA alleles, especially DR and DQ, strongly co-occurred, TCR associations were difficult to assign to individual alleles. The presence/absence analyses assumed that sequencing depth was roughly uniform across donors, and that assumption may not be true. A few of the identified cytomegalovirus-associated TCR beta chains were confirmed in vitro to be specific for cytomegalovirus antigens. Because counts were too low, more than 15 rarely observed V segments, including chromosome 9 orphons, were excluded from the earlier analysis of 587 of the donors. V-gene and J-gene trimming of TCR beta chains was associated with a missense DCLRE1C variant in a later genetic analysis, and the association was replicated in an independent cohort. A later genetic analysis reported fewer N-insertions in productive TCRs among donors in an Asian-associated ancestry cluster than the roughly 700-donor mean. Only TCR beta chains were sequenced in this cohort, and the absence of alpha or paired-chain data limited detectable features. A group of highly shared sequence variants was considered likely to be a technical artifact of the sequencing pipeline. The authors suggested that the approach could potentially be generalized to other disease states and immunological phenotypes.

As for this clone: Its target antigen remains unknown. The record has no base qualities; no much larger clone is one base away.

The library was prepared using the immunoSEQ multiplex PCR assay. The multiplex PCR relied on a mix of 60 forward primers for TCR Vbeta segments and 13 reverse primers for TCR Jbeta segments. The CDR3 region of rearranged TCR beta genes was amplified from genomic DNA by a multiplex PCR assay. On the Illumina HiSeq System, the amplified TCR beta libraries were sequenced as 87-base-pair reads. The paper's data handling went like this. A later analysis counted about 76 million unique TCR beta chains across the 666 repertoires, and some 12 million of these chains were shared by at least two donors. Raw reads were error-corrected and collapsed into unique sequences by a nearest-neighbor algorithm in which closely related sequences were merged to remove PCR and sequencing errors. To assign V, D and J gene segments, CDR3 sequences were aligned to IMGT reference sequences. For a sequence to be retained, at least a six-nucleotide match to both a V gene segment and a J gene segment was required. A rearrangement counted as productive if the CDR3 had no stop codons and remained in frame with V and J, and every other rearrangement counted as non-productive. CDR3 was defined by IMGT convention, running from the second conserved V-encoded cysteine to the conserved J-encoded phenylalanine. In an earlier analysis of roughly 610 of the donors, sequences lacking an unambiguous match to a single V gene segment were excluded. In an earlier analysis of about 590 of the donors, a V segment was called functional when productive rearrangements were above 56.7%, and segregating when the standard deviation between donors exceeded 5%. To diagnose cytomegalovirus status from the catalog of TCR beta chain sequences, a statistical classification framework was built. V and J gene assignment, in a later analysis, came from comparing TCR nucleotide sequences with IMGT/GENE-DB human TR gene sequences. Using the TCRdist pipeline, a later analysis assigned CDR3 sequences along with most-parsimonious VDJ recombination scenarios. In a later analysis, each TCR beta chain was defined by its CDR3 amino acid sequence together with its V-gene family, and reads without a unique V-gene family were excluded. As a way to deal with suspected cross-contamination and a sequencing artifact, a later analysis dropped nearly 600 nucleotide sequences that were highly shared and had low generation probability. A later analysis calculated a clonal expansion index for each public chain from normalized within-repertoire ranks of inferred template counts. In a later analysis, generation probabilities were computed using a VDJ recombination model fitted to out-of-frame rearrangements, and the results were checked against IGoR. Hypergeometric tests were used in a later analysis to score TCR-TCR, TCR-HLA and TCR-CMV co-occurrence, with a repertoire-size bias correction applied to the TCR pairs. To estimate false discovery rates, a later analysis permuted the HLA or CMV assignments 20 times. A later analysis grouped co-occurring TCRs with DBSCAN, adding TCRdist sequence similarity when clustering within HLA-allele-positive subsets. Repertoires with fewer than 30,000 or more than 120,000 public chains were left out of co-occurrence clustering, as were five repertoires with anomalous nucleotide sharing. TCRdb holds this immuneACCESS table with in-frame rearrangements only. Some clones are missing; in checked studies, unresolved V genes explain under half, and the rest has no known cause. For V, J and clone size, that table is used; D and trimming come from the DNA. Here the sample has some 200,000 clones; 70% to 85% occur a single time. The ten largest clones represent about 1.7% of the sample.

The CDR3 starts with the cysteine, ends with the phenylalanine, and has 15 residues. Only CDR3 DNA remains: 45 bases, in frame from the first base. Relative to germline, V is missing 6 bases and J is missing 5 bases, with 6 bases of the junction outside any gene match. The germline V gene (reference sequence) specifies LNHDA as CDR1 and SQIVND as CDR2. In total, about 650 healthy bone marrow donors made up the cohort. Cohort members were all nominally healthy when sampled, although unrecorded immune exposures were likely present. The donor tested CMV seronegative, placing the donor among the approximately 360 seronegative members of the cohort. A peripheral blood sample was provided by each donor, and peripheral blood mononuclear cells were used for TCR beta sequencing. Genomic DNA extraction from the blood cell samples was performed with the Qiagen DNeasy Blood Extraction Kit.

This chain joins TRBV19 to TRBJ1-5, and 11 junction bases match TRBD1. The receptor was isolated from a man in his fifties in good health and CMV-seronegative. Material: PBMCs. Here is the DNA: TGTGCCAGTAGCCGCACGGGACAGGGGGATCAGCCCCAGCATTTT. Its protein product is CASSRTGQGDQPQHF.